What follows is one T cell receptor (beta chain) and its context. This clonotype has a count of ten or more. The clone's antigen remains unknown. The junction departs from the called germline gene at one end, perhaps through a read error. This specimen's treatment or condition label, per the study, means: allogeneic hematopoietic cell transplantation with graft depleted of TCRalphabeta T cells and CD19 B cells. Transplant recipients were children who received TCRalphabeta/CD19-depleted allogeneic hematopoietic cell grafts. Libraries were built with PCR. TCRdb lists the instrument as Illumina HiSeq 2500. TCR library preparation used molecular barcoding, with unique molecular identifiers applied to normalize quantification of the TCRbeta repertoire. Starting from the raw public reads, TCRdb applied fastp trimming at Q25, assembled clones with MiXCR and retained in-frame beta chains. Rows with one shared CDR3 protein collapse into an entry with the most common genes and DNA. The sample table holds about 440,000 distinct CDR3 sequences, of which approximately 42% were seen once. 27% of the sample lies in the top ten.

Reading from cysteine to phenylalanine, the CDR3 counts 16 amino acids. Only the CDR3 part of the read is kept: 48 bases, read in frame from the first base. CDR1 SSHAT and CDR2 FNYEAQ are derived from the germline V gene (reference sequence). This sample stems from a study of T-cell reconstitution after alpha-beta-depleted transplantation in children (dated by TCRdb to the mid-2010s). Notes on the research overall: The study quantitatively tracked T-cell immune reconstitution after TCRalphabeta/CD19-depleted allogeneic hematopoietic cell transplantation in children using TCR repertoire profiling. The study at large found these results: The frequencies of hyperexpanded clones fell over the following months, and after one year, T-cell counts and TCRbeta diversity were mostly attributed to newly produced T cells. In some patients, the high TCRbeta diversity seen at day 60 was put down to recipient T cells and intrathymic progenitors that had survived conditioning. The apparently early alphabetaT-cell count recovery about two months after transplant was reportedly dependent on only several hundred rapidly expanded clones derived from non-depleted graft cells.

This specimen was PBMCs, taken before TCRalphabeta/CD19-depleted stem cell transplant. The chain is assembled from TRBV7-7 and TRBJ2-1; 14 bases in the junction line up with TRBD2. The receptor comes from a girl aged 2 to 10 with aplastic anemia, due to receive a stem cell transplant. In nucleotides, the sequence is TGTGCTAGCAGCGCAGGACTAGCGGGAGGTGTGGATGAGCAGTTCTTC. Translation gives CASSAGLAGGVDEQFF.